The 31 T cell receptor beta chains below come from one sample, sequenced in a study of tumor and adjacent non-tumor tissue in lung cancer. RNA was extracted from bulk tissue without any cell sorting. The library came from three nested PCR rounds adapted from ARM-PCR protocols. In TCRdb, the multiplex PCR reads were re-called with MiXCR into one record per CDR3 protein. The sample has about 110,000 distinct CDR3 sequences, roughly 80% seen once. The sequenced sample consisted of lung tumor tissue. The origin of the receptors is a woman aged 60 to 75 with non-small cell lung cancer.

Note on this clonotype: This may come from a read error, since a much larger clone is one base off. The chain employs TRBV6-2 or TRBV6-3 and TRBJ2-3; weak D call: TRBD2 (5 bases). This CDR3 is 15 amino acids long. Per germline, CDR1 MNHEY and CDR2 SVGEGT. CDR3 region: CASSYLRVNTDTRYF. In DNA, the CDR3 is TGTGCCAGCAGTTACCTGCGGGTTAACACAGATACGCGGTATTTT.

A word on this clonotype: A much more abundant neighbour one base away suggests this may be a read error. This chain joins TRBV29-1 and TRBJ1-2; D is possibly TRBD1 (5 bases). The CDR3 has 14 amino acids. CDR1 SQVTM and CDR2 ANQGSEA come from the germline V gene. V lost 7 bases, J lost 7 bases, and 22 bases lay in between. In nucleotides, the CDR3 is TGCAGCGGCCCCGAAAAGGGGCAGGGAGGTGGCTACACCTTC. Amino acids: CSGPEKGQGGGYTF.

This clonotype was picked up a small number of times. This chain links TRBV13 with TRBJ2-2; 8 nucleotides align to TRBD1. Unmatched junction bases numbered 4, after V lost 3 bases and J lost 1 base. Germline V gene data show CDR1 as PRHDT and CDR2 as FYEKMQ (reference sequence). This CDR3 is built from 16 residues. The CDR3 DNA is TGTGCCAGCAGCTTGTGGGACAGGAGGAACACCGGGGAGCTGTTTTTT. As protein: CASSLWDRRNTGELFF. Using reference TRBV13 and TRBJ2-2 for the parts outside the CDR3, the full variable domain is AAGVIQSPRHLIKEKRETATLKCYPIPRHDTVYWYQQGPGQDPQFLISFYEKMQSDKGSIPDRFSAQQFSDYHSELNMSSLELGDSALYFCASSLWDRRNTGELFFGEGSRLTVL.

A note on this clonotype: Its ends do not fully match the called genes, so a read error is possible. V gene TRBV4-3 combines with J gene TRBJ1-5; a weak D match, TRBD1 (6 bases). Looked up from germline, CDR1 is LGHNA and CDR2 is YSLEER. This CDR3 region has 14 residues. For the CDR3, the DNA is TGCGCCAGAAGCCAAGGTTTGGGGGGGCAGCCCCAGTACTTT. Its protein product is CARSQGLGGQPQYF.

This clonotype was detected only once. Given a much more abundant clone one base away, this may be a read error. The chain couples TRBV6-1 to TRBJ1-1, with D unresolved. The CDR3 sequence is 13 residues long. Germline values: CDR1 MNHNS, CDR2 SASEGT. The chain's CDR3 is CASSDSGDTEALF. The CDR3 region has the DNA TGTGCCAGCAGTGACAGTGGCGACACTGAAGCTCTCTTT.

This clonotype came up many times. V usage is TRBV29-1 and J usage is TRBJ2-3; TRBD1 might be the D (5 bases). Deletions cut 8 bases from V and 5 bases from J, with 17 bases between. Germline CDR1 is SQVTM and CDR2 is ANQGSEA. The CDR3 contains 13 residues. The CDR3 DNA sequence: TGCAGCATCGACCGCGGACACGGAGATACGCAGTATTTT. Its protein is CSIDRGHGDTQYF.

As for this clonotype: The junction and the germline gene differ at one end; a read error may be behind it. This sequence joins TRBV10-1 and TRBJ2-5; 7 bases fit TRBD1. Germline loops: CDR1 WNHNN, CDR2 SYGVQD (reference sequence). CDR3 length: 13 amino acids. The CDR3 region has the DNA TGCGCCAGCAGTACCACAGGGGAAGAGACCCAGTATTTC. Translating gives CASSTTGEETQYF.

On this clonotype itself: This CDR3 fails to terminate in the conserved phenylalanine or tryptophan, so it likely reflects a read error. This sequence joins TRBV4-3 and TRBJ1-1; D uncertain. Trimming stripped 0 bases from V and 5 bases from J, with 10 bases between. The CDR3 contains 14 residues. Germline assignment: CDR1 LGHNA and CDR2 YSLEER. CDR3 region: CASSQDKEITEAFI. CDR3 nucleotide sequence: TGCGCCAGCAGCCAAGACAAGGAGATAACTGAAGCTTTCATT.

Remarks on this clonotype: This sequence may be a read error, since a much larger clone differs from it by one base. The chain couples TRBV14 to TRBJ2-1, with D perhaps TRBD1 (5 bases). CDR1 is SGHDN and CDR2 is FVKESK in the germline V gene. V dropped 4 bases and J dropped 5 bases, with 15 bases sitting between them. The length of the CDR3 is 15 residues. The CDR3 loop reads CASSRTRGGHNEQFF. As DNA, the CDR3 is TGTGCCAGCAGCCGCACAAGGGGCGGCCACAATGAGCAGTTCTTC.

With respect to this clonotype: An end of the junction differs from the germline gene, which may be a read error. The rearrangement links TRBV11-3 to TRBJ2-1; no reliable D call. Germline values: CDR1 SGHNT, CDR2 YENEEA. The CDR3 loop spans 12 amino acids. In DNA form, the CDR3 reads TGTGCCACCAGCTTAGATAGGAGTGAGCAATTCTTC. It codes for CATSLDRSEQFF.

This chain's CDR3 is CASSTGRVTSATNEKLFF. In nucleotides, the CDR3 is TGTGCCAGTAGTACTGGAAGGGTTACAAGCGCAACTAATGAAAAACTGTTTTTT. This chain links TRBV19 with TRBJ1-4; D is uncertain. The CDR3 runs 18 residues. Trimming took off 4 bases at V and 0 bases at J, with 18 bases between the two ends. Germline-derived CDR1 and CDR2 are LNHDA and SQIVND (reference sequence). Complete variable domain (other parts from reference TRBV19 and TRBJ1-4): DGGITQSPKYLFRKEGQNVTLSCEQNLNHDAMYWYRQDPGQGLRLIYYSQIVNDFQKGDIAEGYSVSREKKESFPLTVTSAQKNPTAFYLCASSTGRVTSATNEKLFFGSGTQLSVL.

The genes are TRBV30 and TRBJ2-1; 9 bases fit TRBD2. CDR3 length: 15 residues. V lost 4 bases, J lost 6 bases, and 10 bases stayed unmatched. The germline CDR1 and CDR2 sequences are GTSNPN and SVGIG (reference sequence). CDR3 residues: CAWTPMAGGSNEQFF. CDR3 DNA sequence: TGTGCCTGGACCCCCATGGCGGGAGGGTCCAATGAGCAGTTCTTC.

This clonotype appeared once. The rearrangement joins TRBV12-3 or TRBV12-4 to TRBJ2-7, with TRBD1 matching 8 bases. Losses at the gene ends were 6 bases for V and 5 bases for J; bases not matched to a gene: 6. The CDR3 is made up of 13 amino acids. The CDR3 region has the DNA TGTGCCAGCAGCCAACAGGGGGACAACGAGCAGTACTTC. Translation gives CASSQQGDNEQYF.

On this clonotype: This CDR3 is missing its conserved last phenylalanine or tryptophan, likely due to a read error. The J gene is TRBJ2-7, the V gene TRBV6-6; D may be TRBD2 (5 bases). This CDR3 has 15 residues. From germline, CDR1 is MNHNY and CDR2 SVGAGI (reference sequence). CDR3 in amino acids: CVSSRQAVGDYEQYL. The CDR3 region has the DNA TGTGTCAGCAGTCGCCAGGCAGTGGGAGACTACGAGCAGTACCTC.

This clonotype was seen many times. This chain joins TRBV12-3 or TRBV12-4 and TRBJ2-3; D unresolved. V lost 3 bases and J lost 4, with 2 bases in between. There are 11 residues in the CDR3. In DNA form, the CDR3 reads TGTGCCAGCAGTTTCGCAGATACGCAGTATTTT. Protein product: CASSFADTQYF.

The V call is TRBV18, the J call TRBJ2-3, with TRBD1 matching 7 bases. The CDR3 covers 16 residues. Germline CDR1 reads KGHSH; CDR2 reads LQKENI. J was trimmed by 2 bases and V by 6 bases; bases with no gene match: 11. The CDR3 spells CASSRWDRDSTDTQYF. In DNA form, the CDR3 reads TGTGCCAGCTCTAGGTGGGACAGAGATTCCACAGATACGCAGTATTTT. Looking up the rest from reference TRBV18 and TRBJ2-3 gives the full variable domain: NAGVMQNPRHLVRRRGQEARLRCSPMKGHSHVYWYRQLPEEGLKFMVYLQKENIIDESGMPKERFSAEFPKEGPSILRIQQVVRGDSAAYFCASSRWDRDSTDTQYFGPGTRLTVL.

This clonotype was detected once. The chain links TRBV11-3 to TRBJ1-3; no clear D gene. Germline CDR1 SGHNT, CDR2 YENEEA. The CDR3 has 13 residues. CDR3 protein: CTTREDSGNTIYF. Written as DNA, the CDR3 is TGTACCACTCGGGAAGACTCTGGAAACACCATATATTTT.

This clonotype occurred many times. In DNA, the CDR3 is TGTGCCAGCAGCCTAACGACAGGGACAGATACGCAGTATTTT. This translates into CASSLTTGTDTQYF. This chain joins TRBV6-6 and TRBJ2-3; TRBD1 aligns across 7 bases. The germline CDR1 and CDR2 sequences are MNHNY and SVGAGI (reference sequence). The CDR3 sequence is 14 residues long. V lost 6 bases, J lost 3 bases, and 6 bases stayed unmatched.

On this clonotype itself: This may arise from a read error, as a much more abundant clone is one base away. This chain links TRBV12-3 or TRBV12-4 with TRBJ2-1, with D maybe TRBD2 (6 bases). The CDR3 has 10 amino acids. Between the trimmed V and J ends, which lost 7 bases and 14 bases, there was a span of 12 bases. The CDR3 DNA sequence: TGTGCCAGCAATTTGACTAGGGAGTTCTTC. Translated, it gives CASNLTREFF.

On this clonotype itself: Compared with germline, one end of the junction differs, possibly owing to a read error. The chain carries TRBV20-1 and TRBJ1-1; perhaps TRBD1 as D (5 bases). The CDR3 sequence is 16 residues long. In germline, CDR1 is DFQATT, CDR2 SNEGSKA (reference sequence). CDR3 bases: TGCAGTGCTAGAAGCCATGGGGCGCCAATGAACATTGAAGCTTTCTTT. It codes for CSARSHGAPMNIEAFF.

Concerning this clonotype: One end of the junction varies from germline; a read error may be responsible. J is TRBJ1-1 and V is TRBV14; D might be TRBD1 (5 bases). Germline V lookup: CDR1 SGHDN, CDR2 FVKESK. The CDR3 loop spans 15 amino acids. This CDR3 reads CASRQDGGRVAEAFF. Written as DNA, the CDR3 is TGTGCCAGCAGGCAAGATGGAGGCAGGGTGGCTGAAGCTTTCTTT.

At least ten counts were recorded for this clonotype. CDR3 sequence (DNA): TGCGCCAGCAGCCAACGGGGATCCTATAATTCACCCCTCCACTTT. Amino acids: CASSQRGSYNSPLHF. The chain combines TRBV4-3 with TRBJ1-6; D unclear. This CDR3 comprises 15 residues. Between the trimmed V and J ends, which lost 2 bases and 1 base, there was a span of 6 bases. In germline, CDR1 is LGHNA, CDR2 YSLEER.

Remarks on this clonotype: A much larger clone lies a single base off, so this may be a read error. V usage is TRBV5-6 and J usage is TRBJ1-2; D gene ambiguous. Per the germline V gene, CDR1 is SGHDT and CDR2 is YYEEEE. The CDR3 covers 14 residues. Written as DNA, the CDR3 is TGTGCCGGCAGTTTGTGGGGAGTCGAGTATGGCTACACCTTC. It specifies CAGSLWGVEYGYTF.

This clonotype was recorded many times. The J gene is TRBJ2-7, the V gene TRBV4-1; D unclear. CDR1 and CDR2 from the germline V gene are MGHRA and YSYEKL. This CDR3 is built from 14 residues. The V and J ends lost 0 bases and 6 bases respectively, with 12 bases between them. This CDR3 reads CASSQEVPTSEQYF. As DNA, the CDR3 is TGCGCCAGCAGCCAAGAGGTTCCGACCAGCGAGCAGTACTTC.

Worth noting for this clonotype: One junction end does not reproduce the germline sequence, and a read error may be involved. The genes are TRBV6-5 and TRBJ2-6; D possibly matches TRBD1 or TRBD2 (7 bases each). The V gene's germline CDR1 is MNHEY and CDR2 SVGAGI. CDR3 length equals 16 residues. The CDR3 bases are TGTGCCAGCAGTCGACAGGGAGAAGGGGGGGCCAACGTCCTGGCTTTC. Protein: CASSRQGEGGANVLAF.

The count of this clonotype is one. The J gene is TRBJ2-1, the V gene TRBV12-3 or TRBV12-4, with TRBD2 matching 8 bases. V trimming: 7 bases; J trimming: 2 bases; junction bases outside the gene matches: 4. This CDR3 contains 14 residues. The CDR3 DNA sequence: TGTGCCAGCAATATTAGCGGGGCCTACAATGAGCAGTTCTTC. Encoded protein: CASNISGAYNEQFF.

Of note for this clonotype: Mismatch with germline at one junction end may stem from a read error. The chain is built from TRBV6-6 and TRBJ1-2; 9 bases line up with TRBD1. From germline, CDR1 is MNHNY and CDR2 SVGAGI (reference sequence). The CDR3 runs to 13 residues. CDR3 amino acids: CASSDRGEACYTF. The CDR3 nucleotides are TGTGCTAGCAGTGACAGGGGGGAGGCTTGCTACACCTTC.

Comments on this clonotype: At one of its ends the junction is not consistent with the germline gene, which may arise from a read error. The V and J genes are TRBV20-1 and TRBJ2-7; D may match TRBD1 or TRBD2 (5 bases each). This CDR3 contains 11 residues. CDR1 and CDR2 (germline): DFQATT, SNEGSKA (reference sequence). The CDR3 DNA reads TGCAGTGCGAGGGGTACCTACGAGCATTTCTTC. Protein: CSARGTYEHFF.

The CDR3 bases are TGCAGCGTGTCTCAAGGGGGTCATCTCCAGCATTTT. The encoded protein is CSVSQGGHLQHF. The gene calls are TRBV29-1 and TRBJ1-5; weak D call: TRBD1 (6 bases). Germline-derived CDR1 and CDR2 are SQVTM and ANQGSEA. V lost 6 bases, J lost 12 bases, and 18 bases lay in between. The CDR3 contains 12 residues.

A word on this clonotype: Given a much more abundant clone one base away, this may be a read error. This chain connects TRBV20-1 to TRBJ2-1; 8 positions match TRBD1. The length of the CDR3 is 15 residues. Per the germline V gene, CDR1 is DFQATT and CDR2 is SNEGSKA (reference sequence). As DNA, the CDR3 is TGCAGTGCTAATATGGGCCAGGGGGCCCCTAATGAGCTGTTCTTC. This sequence encodes CSANMGQGAPNELFF.

Note on this clonotype: This could be a read error, since a much larger clone is one nucleotide away. The CDR3 DNA reads TGTACCAGCAGCCTTAGAACACGACAGTCCACAGATACGCAGTATTTT. Translation gives CTSSLRTRQSTDTQYF. J is TRBJ2-3 and V is TRBV5-5; a possible D gene is TRBD1 (5 bases). Germline CDR1 reads SGHKS; CDR2 reads YYEKEE (reference sequence). The CDR3 is 16 amino acids.